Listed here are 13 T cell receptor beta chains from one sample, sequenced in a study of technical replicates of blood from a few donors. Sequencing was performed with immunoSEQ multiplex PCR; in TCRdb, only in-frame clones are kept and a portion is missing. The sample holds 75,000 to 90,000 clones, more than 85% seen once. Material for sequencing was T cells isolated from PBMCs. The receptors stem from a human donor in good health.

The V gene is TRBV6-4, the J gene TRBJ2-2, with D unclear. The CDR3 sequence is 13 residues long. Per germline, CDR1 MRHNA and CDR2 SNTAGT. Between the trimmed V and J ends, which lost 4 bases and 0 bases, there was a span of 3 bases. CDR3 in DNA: TGTGCCAGCAGTGTCACGAACACCGGGGAGCTGTTTTTT. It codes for CASSVTNTGELFF.

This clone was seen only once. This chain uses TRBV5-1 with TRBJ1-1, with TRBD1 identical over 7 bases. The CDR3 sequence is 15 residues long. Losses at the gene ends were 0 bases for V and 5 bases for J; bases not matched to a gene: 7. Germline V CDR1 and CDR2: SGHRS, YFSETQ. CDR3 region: CASSLGQGWLTEAFF. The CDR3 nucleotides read TGCGCCAGCAGCTTGGGACAGGGTTGGTTGACTGAAGCTTTCTTT.

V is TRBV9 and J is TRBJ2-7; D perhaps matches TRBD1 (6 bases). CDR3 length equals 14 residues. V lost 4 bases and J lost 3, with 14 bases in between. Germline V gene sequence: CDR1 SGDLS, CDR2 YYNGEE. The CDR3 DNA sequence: TGTGCCAGCAGCTTACAGGGCTCACTCTACGAGCAGTACTTC. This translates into CASSLQGSLYEQYF. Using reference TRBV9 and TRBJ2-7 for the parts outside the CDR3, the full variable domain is DSGVTQTPKHLITATGQRVTLRCSPRSGDLSVYWYQQSLDQGLQFLIQYYNGEERAKGNILERFSAQQFPDLHSELNLSSLELGDSALYFCASSLQGSLYEQYFGPGTRLTVT.

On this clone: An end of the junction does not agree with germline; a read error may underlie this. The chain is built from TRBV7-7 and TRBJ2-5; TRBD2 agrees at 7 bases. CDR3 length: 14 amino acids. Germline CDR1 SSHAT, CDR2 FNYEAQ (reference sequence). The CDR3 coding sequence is TGTGCTAGCAGCCAGCGGGAATGGGGGGAGACCCAGTACTTC. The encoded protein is CASSQREWGETQYF.

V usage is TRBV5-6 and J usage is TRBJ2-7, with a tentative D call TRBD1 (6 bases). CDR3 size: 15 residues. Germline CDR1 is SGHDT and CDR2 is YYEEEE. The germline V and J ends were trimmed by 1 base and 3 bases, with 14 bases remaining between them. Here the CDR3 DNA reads TGTGCCAGCAGCTTGCTGGACAGAAGCTTCTACGAGCAGTACTTC. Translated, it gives CASSLLDRSFYEQYF.

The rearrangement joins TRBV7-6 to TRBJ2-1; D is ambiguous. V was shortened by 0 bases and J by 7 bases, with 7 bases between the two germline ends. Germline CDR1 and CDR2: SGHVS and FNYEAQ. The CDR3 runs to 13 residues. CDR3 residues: CASSLALTNEQFF. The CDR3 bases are TGTGCCAGCAGCTTAGCCCTTACTAATGAGCAGTTCTTC. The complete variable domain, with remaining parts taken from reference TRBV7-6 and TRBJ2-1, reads GAGVSQSPRYKVTKRGQDVALRCDPISGHVSLYWYRQALGQGPEFLTYFNYEAQQDKSGLPNDRFSAERPEGSISTLTIQRTEQRDSAMYRCASSLALTNEQFFGPGTRLTVL.

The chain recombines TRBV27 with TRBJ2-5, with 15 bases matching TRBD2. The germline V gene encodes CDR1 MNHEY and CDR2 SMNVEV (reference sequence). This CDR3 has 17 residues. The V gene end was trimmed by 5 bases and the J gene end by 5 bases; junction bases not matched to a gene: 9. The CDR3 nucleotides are TGTGCCAGCAGTAAGGGACTAGCGGGAGGTCTGGGGGAGACCCAGTACTTC. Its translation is CASSKGLAGGLGETQYF.

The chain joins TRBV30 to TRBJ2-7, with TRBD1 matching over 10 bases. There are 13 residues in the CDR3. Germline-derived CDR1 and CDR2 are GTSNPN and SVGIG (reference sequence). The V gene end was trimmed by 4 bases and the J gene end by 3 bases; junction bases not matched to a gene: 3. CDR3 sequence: CAWMGTGVYEQYF. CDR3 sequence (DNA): TGTGCCTGGATGGGGACAGGGGTCTACGAGCAGTACTTC. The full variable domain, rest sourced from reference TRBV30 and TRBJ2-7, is SQTIHQWPATLVQPVGSPLSLECTVEGTSNPNLYWYRQAAGRGLQLLFYSVGIGQISSEVPQNLSASRPQDRQFILSSKKLLLSDSGFYLCAWMGTGVYEQYFGPGTRLTVT.

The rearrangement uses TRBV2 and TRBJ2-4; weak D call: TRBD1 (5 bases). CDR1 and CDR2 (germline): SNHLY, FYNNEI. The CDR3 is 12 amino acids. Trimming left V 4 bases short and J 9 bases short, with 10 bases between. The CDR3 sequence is CASSGQGGIQYF. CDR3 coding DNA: TGTGCCAGCAGTGGTCAGGGCGGCATTCAGTACTTC.

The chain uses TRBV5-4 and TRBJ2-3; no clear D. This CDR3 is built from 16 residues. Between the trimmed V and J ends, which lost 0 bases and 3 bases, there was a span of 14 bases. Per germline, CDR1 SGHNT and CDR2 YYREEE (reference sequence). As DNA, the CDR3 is TGTGCCAGCAGCTTGGCCCTAGGAGCAACAACAGATACGCAGTATTTT. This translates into CASSLALGATTDTQYF.

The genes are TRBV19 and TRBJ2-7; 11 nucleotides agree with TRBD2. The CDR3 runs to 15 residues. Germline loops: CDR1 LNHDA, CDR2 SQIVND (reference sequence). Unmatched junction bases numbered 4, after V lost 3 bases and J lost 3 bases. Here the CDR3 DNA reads TGTGCCAGTAGTATTCTTCTAGCGGGAGGCTACGAGCAGTACTTC. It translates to CASSILLAGGYEQYF.

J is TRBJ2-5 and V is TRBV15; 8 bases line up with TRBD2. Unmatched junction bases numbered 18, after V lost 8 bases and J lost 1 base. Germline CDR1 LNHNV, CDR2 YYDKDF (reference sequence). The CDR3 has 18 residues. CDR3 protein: CATQSGREGLRGQETQYF. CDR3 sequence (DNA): TGTGCCACCCAAAGTGGTCGGGAGGGCCTAAGGGGCCAAGAGACCCAGTACTTC.

The CDR3 DNA follows: TGTGCCTGGAGTGTAAGGACACGATTTAGAGAAGCTTTCTTT. Protein product: CAWSVRTRFREAFF. The chain uses TRBV30 and TRBJ1-1; TRBD1 might be the D (5 bases). The CDR3 extends over 14 amino acids. Germline V gene data show CDR1 as GTSNPN and CDR2 as SVGIG (reference sequence). The V gene lost 0 bases and the J gene lost 8 bases, with 16 bases spanning the gap.